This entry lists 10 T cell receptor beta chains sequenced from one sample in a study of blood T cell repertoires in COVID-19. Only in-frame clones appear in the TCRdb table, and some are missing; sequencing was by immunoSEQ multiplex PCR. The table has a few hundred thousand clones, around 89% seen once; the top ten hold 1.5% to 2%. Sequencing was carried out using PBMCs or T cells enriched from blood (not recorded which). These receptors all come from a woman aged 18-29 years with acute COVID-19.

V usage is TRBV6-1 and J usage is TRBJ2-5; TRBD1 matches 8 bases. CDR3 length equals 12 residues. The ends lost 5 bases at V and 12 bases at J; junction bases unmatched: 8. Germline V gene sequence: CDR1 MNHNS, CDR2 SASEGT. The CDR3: CASSTPDRGKYF. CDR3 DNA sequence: TGTGCCAGCAGTACCCCCGACAGGGGCAAGTACTTC.

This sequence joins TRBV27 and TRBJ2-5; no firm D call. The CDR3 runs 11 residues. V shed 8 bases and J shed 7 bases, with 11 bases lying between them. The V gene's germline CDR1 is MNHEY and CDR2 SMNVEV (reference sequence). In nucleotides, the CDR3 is TGTGCCAGCTTTAGCCTGGGGACCCAGTACTTC. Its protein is CASFSLGTQYF.

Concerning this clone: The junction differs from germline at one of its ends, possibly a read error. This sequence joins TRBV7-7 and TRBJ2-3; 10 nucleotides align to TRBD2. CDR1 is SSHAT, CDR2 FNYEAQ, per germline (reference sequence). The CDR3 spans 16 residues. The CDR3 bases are TGTGCTAGCAGCCTGGGACTAGCGCCCAACACAGATACGCAGTATTTT. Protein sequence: CASSLGLAPNTDTQYF.

The CDR3 DNA reads as TGTGCCAGCAGCTTTTCCCTGGGAATAGCGGACCCCTACGAGCAGTACTTC. Translation: CASSFSLGIADPYEQYF. This chain links TRBV5-4 with TRBJ2-7, with D maybe TRBD2 (6 bases). CDR1 SGHNT and CDR2 YYREEE come from the germline V gene (reference sequence). The length of the CDR3 is 17 residues. V was cut by 2 bases and J by 2 bases, with 20 bases left in between.

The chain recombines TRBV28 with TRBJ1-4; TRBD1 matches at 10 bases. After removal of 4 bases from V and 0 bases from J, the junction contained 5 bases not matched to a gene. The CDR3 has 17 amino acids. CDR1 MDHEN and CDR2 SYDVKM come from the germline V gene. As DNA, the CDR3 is TGTGCCAGCAGTTCGGACAGGGGGATATCAACTAATGAAAAACTGTTTTTT. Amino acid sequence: CASSSDRGISTNEKLFF.

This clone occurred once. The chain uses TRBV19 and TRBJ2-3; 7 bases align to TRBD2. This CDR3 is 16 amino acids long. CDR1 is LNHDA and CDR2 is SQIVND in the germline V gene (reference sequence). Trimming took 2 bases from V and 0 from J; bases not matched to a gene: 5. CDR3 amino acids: CASSIYGTTSTDTQYF. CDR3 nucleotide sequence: TGTGCCAGTAGTATATATGGGACTACTAGCACAGATACGCAGTATTTT.

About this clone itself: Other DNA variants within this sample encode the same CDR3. The CDR3 DNA reads as TGTGCCAGCAGTTTTGGGAGCTCCTACAATGAGCAGTTCTTC. This sequence encodes CASSFGSSYNEQFF. V is TRBV27 and J is TRBJ2-1; TRBD2 is a possible D gene (5 bases). Per the germline V gene, CDR1 is MNHEY and CDR2 is SMNVEV (reference sequence). The length of the CDR3 is 14 residues. The V and J ends lost 3 bases and 0 bases respectively, with 6 bases between them.

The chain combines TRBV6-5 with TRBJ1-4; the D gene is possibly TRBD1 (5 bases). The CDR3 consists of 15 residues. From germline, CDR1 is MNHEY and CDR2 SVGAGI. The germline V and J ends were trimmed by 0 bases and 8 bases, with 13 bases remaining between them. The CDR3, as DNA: TGTGCCAGCAGTTACTCGACTAGGGGTCGGGAAAAACTGTTTTTT. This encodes CASSYSTRGREKLFF.

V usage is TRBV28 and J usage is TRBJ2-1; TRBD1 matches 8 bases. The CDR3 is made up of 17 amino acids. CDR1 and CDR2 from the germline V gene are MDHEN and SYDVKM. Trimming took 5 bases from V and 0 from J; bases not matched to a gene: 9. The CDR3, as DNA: TGTGCCAGCAGTCCCTCAGGGGGCGAAAGCTCCTACAATGAGCAGTTCTTC. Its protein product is CASSPSGGESSYNEQFF. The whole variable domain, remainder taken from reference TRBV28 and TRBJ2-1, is DVKVTQSSRYLVKRTGEKVFLECVQDMDHENMFWYRQDPGLGLRLIYFSYDVKMKEKGDIPEGYSVSREKKERFSLILESASTNQTSMYLCASSPSGGESSYNEQFFGPGTRLTVL.

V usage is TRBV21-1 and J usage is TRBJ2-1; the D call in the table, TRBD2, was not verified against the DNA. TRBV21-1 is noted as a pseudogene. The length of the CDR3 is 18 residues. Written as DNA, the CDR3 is TGTGCCAGCAGCAAAGCCTGGAGAGTGGGGGGCTCCTACAATGAGCAGTTCTTC. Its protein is CASSKAWRVGGSYNEQFF.